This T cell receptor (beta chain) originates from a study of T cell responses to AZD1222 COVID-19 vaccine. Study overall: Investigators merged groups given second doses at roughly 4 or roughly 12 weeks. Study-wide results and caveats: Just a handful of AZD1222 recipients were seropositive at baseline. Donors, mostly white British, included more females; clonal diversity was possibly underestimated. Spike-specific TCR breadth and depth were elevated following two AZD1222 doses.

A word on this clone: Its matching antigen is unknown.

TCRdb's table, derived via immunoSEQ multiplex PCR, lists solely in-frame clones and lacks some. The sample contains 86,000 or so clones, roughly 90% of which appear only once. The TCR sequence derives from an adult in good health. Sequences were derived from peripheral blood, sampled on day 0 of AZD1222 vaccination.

CDR3 in DNA: TGTGCCAGCAGCCAAGTGGTAGGACAGGGTTATAGCAATCAGCCCCAGCATTTT. It yields the protein CASSQVVGQGYSNQPQHF. This rearrangement joins TRBV14 to TRBJ1-5; 8 bases align to TRBD1. V shed 1 base, J shed 0 bases, and the junction held 8 bases outside the gene matches. The CDR3 loop spans 18 amino acids. Germline V gene lookup returns CDR1 SGHDN and CDR2 FVKESK. Drawing the rest from reference TRBV14 and TRBJ1-5, the complete variable domain is EAGVTQFPSHSVIEKGQTVTLRCDPISGHDNLYWYRRVMGKEIKFLLHFVKESKQDESGMPNNRFLAERTGGTYSTLKVQPAELEDSGVYFCASSQVVGQGYSNQPQHFGDGTRLSIL.